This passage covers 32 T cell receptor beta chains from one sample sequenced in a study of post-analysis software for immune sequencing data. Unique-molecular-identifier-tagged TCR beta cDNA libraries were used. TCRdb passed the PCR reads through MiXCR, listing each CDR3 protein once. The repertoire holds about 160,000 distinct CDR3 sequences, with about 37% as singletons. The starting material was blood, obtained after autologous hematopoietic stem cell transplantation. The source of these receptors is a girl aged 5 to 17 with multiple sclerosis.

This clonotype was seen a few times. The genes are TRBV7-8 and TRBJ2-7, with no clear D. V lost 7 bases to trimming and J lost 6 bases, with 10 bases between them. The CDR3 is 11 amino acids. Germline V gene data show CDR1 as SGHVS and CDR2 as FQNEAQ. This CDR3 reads CASTSISEQYF. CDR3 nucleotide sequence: TGTGCCAGCACTTCAATAAGCGAGCAGTACTTC. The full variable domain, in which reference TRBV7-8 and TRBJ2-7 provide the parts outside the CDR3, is GAGVSQSPRYKVAKRGQDVALRCDPISGHVSLFWYQQALGQGPEFLTYFQNEAQLDKSGLPSDRFFAERPEGSVSTLKIQRTQQEDSAVYLCASTSISEQYFGPGTRLTVT.

CDR3 region: CSVERQGPETQYF. CDR3 coding DNA: TGCAGCGTTGAACGGCAGGGCCCAGAGACCCAGTACTTC. J is TRBJ2-5 and V is TRBV29-1; the D gene is possibly TRBD1 (5 bases). The CDR3 runs to 13 residues. CDR1 SQVTM and CDR2 ANQGSEA come from the germline V gene. V dropped 2 bases and J dropped 4 bases, with 11 bases sitting between them.

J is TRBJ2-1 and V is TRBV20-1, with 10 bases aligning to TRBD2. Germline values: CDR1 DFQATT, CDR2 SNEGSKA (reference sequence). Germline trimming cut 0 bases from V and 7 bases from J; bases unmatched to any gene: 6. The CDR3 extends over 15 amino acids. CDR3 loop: CSARESGRARNEQFF. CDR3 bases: TGCAGTGCTAGAGAGAGCGGGAGGGCTCGGAATGAGCAGTTCTTC.

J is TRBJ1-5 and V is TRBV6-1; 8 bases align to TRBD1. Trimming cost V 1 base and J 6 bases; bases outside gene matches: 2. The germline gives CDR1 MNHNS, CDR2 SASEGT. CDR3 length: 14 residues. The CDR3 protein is CASSEVTGGQPQHF. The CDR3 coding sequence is TGTGCCAGCAGTGAAGTTACAGGGGGTCAGCCCCAGCATTTT.

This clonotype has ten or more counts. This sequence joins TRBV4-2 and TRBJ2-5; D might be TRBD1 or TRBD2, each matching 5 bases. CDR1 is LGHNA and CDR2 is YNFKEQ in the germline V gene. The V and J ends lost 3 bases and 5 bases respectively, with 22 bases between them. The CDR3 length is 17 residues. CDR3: CASSQGTGYRTEETQYF. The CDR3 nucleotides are TGTGCCAGCAGCCAGGGGACCGGTTACCGGACGGAGGAGACCCAGTACTTC.

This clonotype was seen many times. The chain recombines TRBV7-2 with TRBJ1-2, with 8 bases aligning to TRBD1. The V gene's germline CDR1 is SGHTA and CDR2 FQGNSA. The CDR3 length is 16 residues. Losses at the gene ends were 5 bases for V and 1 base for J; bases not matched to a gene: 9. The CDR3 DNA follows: TGTGCCAGCAGCCCGAGGACAGGGCCCCTTAACTATGGCTACACCTTC. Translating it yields CASSPRTGPLNYGYTF.

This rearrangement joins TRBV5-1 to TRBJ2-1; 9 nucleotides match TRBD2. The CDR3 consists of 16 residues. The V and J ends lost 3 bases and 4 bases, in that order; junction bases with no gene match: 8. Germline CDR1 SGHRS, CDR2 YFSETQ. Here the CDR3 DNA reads TGCGCCAGCAGCTCAATTCTAGCGGGAACGTACAATGAGCAGTTCTTC. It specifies CASSSILAGTYNEQFF.

The CDR3 region has the DNA TGTGCCAGCAGCTTATGGGACAGGGCGGACGAGACCCAGTACTTC. It is translated as CASSLWDRADETQYF. V gene TRBV13 combines with J gene TRBJ2-7; 9 nucleotides match TRBD1. Near its end, the DNA agrees better with TRBJ2-5, so the J call may be wrong. Germline-derived CDR1 and CDR2 are PRHDT and FYEKMQ (reference sequence). CDR3 length: 15 amino acids.

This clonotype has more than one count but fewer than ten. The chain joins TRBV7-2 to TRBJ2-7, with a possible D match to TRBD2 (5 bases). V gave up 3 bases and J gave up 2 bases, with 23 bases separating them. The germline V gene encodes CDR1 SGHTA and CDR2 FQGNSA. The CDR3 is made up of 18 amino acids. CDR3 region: CASSLGGQRSPHPYEQYF. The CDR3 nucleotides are TGTGCCAGCAGCTTGGGCGGTCAGCGGAGCCCGCATCCCTACGAGCAGTACTTC.

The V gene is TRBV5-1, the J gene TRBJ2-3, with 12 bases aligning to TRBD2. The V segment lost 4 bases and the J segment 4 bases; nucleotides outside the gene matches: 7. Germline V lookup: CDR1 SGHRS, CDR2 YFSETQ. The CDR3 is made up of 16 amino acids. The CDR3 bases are TGCGCCAGCAGCCACAGGACTAGCGGGGCGCCAGATACGCAGTATTTT. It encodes CASSHRTSGAPDTQYF.

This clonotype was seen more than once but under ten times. The chain's CDR3 is CASSKGGGRAGHEQFF. In DNA form, the CDR3 reads TGTGCCAGCAGCAAAGGGGGCGGGAGGGCCGGTCATGAGCAGTTCTTC. J is TRBJ2-1 and V is TRBV21-1; TRBD2, the table's D call, lacks a check against the DNA. TRBV21-1 counts as a pseudogene. The CDR3 loop spans 16 amino acids.

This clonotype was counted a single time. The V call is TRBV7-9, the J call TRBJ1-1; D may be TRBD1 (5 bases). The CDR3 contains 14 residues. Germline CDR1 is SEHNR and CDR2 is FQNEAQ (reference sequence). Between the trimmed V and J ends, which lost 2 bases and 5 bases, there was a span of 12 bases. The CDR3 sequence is CASSLPGRGTEAFF. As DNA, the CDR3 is TGTGCCAGCAGCTTACCCGGGAGGGGAACTGAAGCTTTCTTT.

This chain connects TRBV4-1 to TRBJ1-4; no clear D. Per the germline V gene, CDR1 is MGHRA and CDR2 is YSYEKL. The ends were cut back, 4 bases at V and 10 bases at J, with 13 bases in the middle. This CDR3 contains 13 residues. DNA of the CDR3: TGCGCCAGCAGCCCTTCTGTTGCGGGAAAACTGTTTTTT. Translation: CASSPSVAGKLFF.

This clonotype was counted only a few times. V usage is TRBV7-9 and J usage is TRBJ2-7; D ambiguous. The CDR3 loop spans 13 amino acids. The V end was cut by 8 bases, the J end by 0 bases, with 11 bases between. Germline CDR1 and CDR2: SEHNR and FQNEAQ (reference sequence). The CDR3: CASRSASSYEQYF. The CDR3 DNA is TGTGCCAGCCGCTCAGCGAGCTCCTACGAGCAGTACTTC. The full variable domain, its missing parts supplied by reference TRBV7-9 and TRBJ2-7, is DTGVSQNPRHKITKRGQNVTFRCDPISEHNRLYWYRQTLGQGPEFLTYFQNEAQLEKSRLLSDRFSAERPKGSFSTLEIQRTEQGDSAMYLCASRSASSYEQYFGPGTRLTVT.

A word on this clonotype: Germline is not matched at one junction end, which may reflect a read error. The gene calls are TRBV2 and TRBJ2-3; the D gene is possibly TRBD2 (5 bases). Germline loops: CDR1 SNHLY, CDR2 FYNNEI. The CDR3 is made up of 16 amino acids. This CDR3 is CASSDARSPSTDTRYF. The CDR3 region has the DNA TGTGCCAGCAGTGACGCGCGGAGTCCTAGCACAGATACGCGGTATTTT.

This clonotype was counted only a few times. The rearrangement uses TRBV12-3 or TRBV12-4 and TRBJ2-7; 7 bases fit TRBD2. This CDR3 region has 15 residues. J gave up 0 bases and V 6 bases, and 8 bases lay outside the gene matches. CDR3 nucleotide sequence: TGTGCCAGCAGCTCCCGGACTAGGAGCTCCTACGAGCAGTACTTC. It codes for CASSSRTRSSYEQYF.

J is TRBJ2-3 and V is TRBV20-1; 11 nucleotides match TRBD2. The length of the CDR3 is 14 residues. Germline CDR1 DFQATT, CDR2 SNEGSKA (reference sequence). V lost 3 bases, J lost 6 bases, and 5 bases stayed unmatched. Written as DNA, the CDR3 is TGCAGTGCTAGTGGGCTAGCGGGAGGTGATACGCAGTATTTT. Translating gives CSASGLAGGDTQYF.

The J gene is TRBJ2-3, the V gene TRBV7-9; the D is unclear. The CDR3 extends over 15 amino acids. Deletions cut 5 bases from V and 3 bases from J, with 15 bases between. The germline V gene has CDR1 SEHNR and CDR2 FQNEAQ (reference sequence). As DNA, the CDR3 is TGTGCCAGCAGCCCCAGGTCTCTGGGGACAGATACGCAGTATTTT. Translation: CASSPRSLGTDTQYF.

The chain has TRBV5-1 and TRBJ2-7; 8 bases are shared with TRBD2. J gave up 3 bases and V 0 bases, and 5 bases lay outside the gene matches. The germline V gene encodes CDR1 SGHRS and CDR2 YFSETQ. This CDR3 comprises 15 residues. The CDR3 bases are TGCGCCAGCAGCTTGGCCGTCGCGGGGGGCTACGAGCAGTACTTC. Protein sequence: CASSLAVAGGYEQYF.

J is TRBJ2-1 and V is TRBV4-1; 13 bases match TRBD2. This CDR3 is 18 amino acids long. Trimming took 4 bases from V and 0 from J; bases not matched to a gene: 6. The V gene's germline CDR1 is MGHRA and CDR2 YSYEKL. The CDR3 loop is CASSPGLAGAVSYNEQFF. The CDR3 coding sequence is TGCGCCAGCAGCCCTGGACTAGCGGGAGCCGTCTCCTACAATGAGCAGTTCTTC.

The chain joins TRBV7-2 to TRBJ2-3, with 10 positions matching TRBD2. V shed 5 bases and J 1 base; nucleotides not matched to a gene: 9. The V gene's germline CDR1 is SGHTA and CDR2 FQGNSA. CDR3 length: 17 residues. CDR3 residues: CASSQWATSGGTDTQYF. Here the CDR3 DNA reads TGTGCCAGCAGCCAGTGGGCTACTAGCGGGGGCACAGATACGCAGTATTTT. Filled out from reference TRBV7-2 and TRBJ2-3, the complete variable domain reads GAGVSQSPSNKVTEKGKDVELRCDPISGHTALYWYRQSLGQGLEFLIYFQGNSAPDKSGLPSDRFSAERTGGSVSTLTIQRTQQEDSAVYLCASSQWATSGGTDTQYFGPGTRLTVL.

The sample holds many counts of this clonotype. CDR3 sequence: CASSQAQGGDSYNEQFF. Here the CDR3 DNA reads TGCGCCAGCAGCCAAGCCCAGGGGGGGGACTCCTACAATGAGCAGTTCTTC. The chain has TRBV4-1 and TRBJ2-1; D could derive from TRBD1 or TRBD2 (7 bases each). The CDR3 spans 17 residues. Per the germline V gene, CDR1 is MGHRA and CDR2 is YSYEKL. Trimming pared 1 base from V and 0 bases from J, leaving 13 bases between.

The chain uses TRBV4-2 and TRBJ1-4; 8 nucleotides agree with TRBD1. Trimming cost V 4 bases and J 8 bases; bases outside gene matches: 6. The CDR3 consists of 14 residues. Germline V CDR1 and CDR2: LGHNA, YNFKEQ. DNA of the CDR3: TGTGCCAGCAGCCCCGGACAGGGTGTCGAAAAACTGTTTTTT. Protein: CASSPGQGVEKLFF.

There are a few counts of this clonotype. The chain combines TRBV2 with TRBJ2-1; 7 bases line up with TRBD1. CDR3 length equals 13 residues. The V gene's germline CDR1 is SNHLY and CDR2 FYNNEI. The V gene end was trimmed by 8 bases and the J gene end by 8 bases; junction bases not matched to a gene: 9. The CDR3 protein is CASGPDRMDEQFF. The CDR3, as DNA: TGTGCCAGCGGACCGGACAGGATGGATGAGCAGTTCTTC.

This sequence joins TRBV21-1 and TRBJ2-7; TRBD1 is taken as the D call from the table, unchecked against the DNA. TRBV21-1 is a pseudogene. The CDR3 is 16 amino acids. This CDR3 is CASSKARGRVTYEQYF. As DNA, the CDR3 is TGTGCCAGCAGCAAGGCCCGGGGCAGGGTAACCTACGAGCAGTACTTC.

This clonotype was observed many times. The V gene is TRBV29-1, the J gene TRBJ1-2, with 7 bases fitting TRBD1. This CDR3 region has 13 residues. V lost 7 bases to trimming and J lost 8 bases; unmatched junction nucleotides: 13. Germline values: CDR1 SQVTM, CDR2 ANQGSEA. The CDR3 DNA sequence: TGCAGCGCGGACCGGGACAGAAAAGGGGGCTACACCTTC. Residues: CSADRDRKGGYTF.

For the CDR3, the DNA is TGTGCCAGCAGTCCACAGGACAATGAGCAGTACTTC. Encoded protein: CASSPQDNEQYF. This chain links TRBV12-3 or TRBV12-4 with TRBJ2-7, with D possibly matching TRBD1 (5 bases). Trimming took off 5 bases at V and 7 bases at J, with 12 bases between the two ends. The length of the CDR3 is 12 residues.

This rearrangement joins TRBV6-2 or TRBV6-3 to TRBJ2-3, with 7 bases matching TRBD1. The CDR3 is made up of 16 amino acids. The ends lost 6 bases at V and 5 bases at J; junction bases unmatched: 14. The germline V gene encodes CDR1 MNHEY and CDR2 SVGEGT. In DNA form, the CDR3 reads TGTGCCAGCAGCCTCGGACCCAGGGGGTTAGAAGATACGCAGTATTTT. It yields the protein CASSLGPRGLEDTQYF.

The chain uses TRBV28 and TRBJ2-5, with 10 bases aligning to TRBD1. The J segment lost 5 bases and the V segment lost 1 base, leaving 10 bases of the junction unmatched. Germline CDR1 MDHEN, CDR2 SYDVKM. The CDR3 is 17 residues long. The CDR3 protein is CASSLLVGGTGVETQYF. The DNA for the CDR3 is TGTGCCAGCAGTTTATTGGTGGGCGGGACAGGGGTTGAGACCCAGTACTTC.

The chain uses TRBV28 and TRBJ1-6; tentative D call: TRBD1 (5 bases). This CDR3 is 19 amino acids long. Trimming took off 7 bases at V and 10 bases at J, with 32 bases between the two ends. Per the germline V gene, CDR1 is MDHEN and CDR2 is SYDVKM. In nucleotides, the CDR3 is TGTGCCAGCACCTCTCCTCGCCGGGACGGGAAGAAAGTAGGGTCACCCCTCCACTTT. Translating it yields CASTSPRRDGKKVGSPLHF. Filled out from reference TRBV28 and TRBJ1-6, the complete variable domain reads DVKVTQSSRYLVKRTGEKVFLECVQDMDHENMFWYRQDPGLGLRLIYFSYDVKMKEKGDIPEGYSVSREKKERFSLILESASTNQTSMYLCASTSPRRDGKKVGSPLHFGNGTRLTVT.

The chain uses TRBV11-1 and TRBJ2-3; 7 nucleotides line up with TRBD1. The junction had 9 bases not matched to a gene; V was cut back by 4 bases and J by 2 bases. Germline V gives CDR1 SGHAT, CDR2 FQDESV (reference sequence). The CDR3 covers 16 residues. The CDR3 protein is CASSSTRDSHTDTQYF. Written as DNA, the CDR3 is TGTGCCAGCAGCTCCACTCGGGACAGCCACACAGATACGCAGTATTTT.

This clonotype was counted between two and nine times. Here the CDR3 reads CASSFTVGADTQYF. The CDR3 nucleotides are TGCGCCAGCAGCTTCACGGTGGGCGCAGATACGCAGTATTTT. This rearrangement joins TRBV5-1 to TRBJ2-3; D not resolved. Germline CDR1 is SGHRS and CDR2 is YFSETQ. The CDR3 has 14 residues. V was shortened by 2 bases and J by 4 bases, with 11 bases between the two germline ends. Full variable domain (outside the CDR3, taken from reference TRBV5-1 and TRBJ2-3): KAGVTQTPRYLIKTRGQQVTLSCSPISGHRSVSWYQQTPGQGLQFLFEYFSETQRNKGNFPGRFSGRQFSNSRSEMNVSTLELGDSALYLCASSFTVGADTQYFGPGTRLTVL.